This T cell receptor beta chain emerged from a study of shared clonotypes between healthy human individuals. Study background: A couple of women and a few men aged 18 to 49 served as donors. For every donor, three CD4 naive, three CD4 memory, two CD8 naive and one CD8 memory plates were used. Study results and caveats: Memory subsets generally showed smaller estimated richness than naive subsets did.

About this clone: Its antigen is still unknown. This sample also contains other DNA sequences that code for the same CDR3.

CD45RA-negative memory and CD45RA+ naive subsets were split from the CD4+ cells. Clones were read by immunoSEQ multiplex PCR, and TCRdb kept only the in-frame ones, dropping some. The table has some 2,500,000 clones, under 95% seen once; the top ten hold roughly 0.34%. Sequenced: naive CD4+ T cells from PBMCs. Subset in this sample: CD45RA+ positively selected. The receptor's source is a young man in good health. Some clones in this sample may be carry-over from other donors' samples.

Here the CDR3 reads CASSLAAPYEQYF. The CDR3 DNA is TGCGCCAGCAGCTTGGCCGCCCCATACGAGCAGTACTTC. The J gene is TRBJ2-7, the V gene TRBV5-1; no clear D gene. The CDR3 covers 13 residues. The germline CDR1 and CDR2 sequences are SGHRS and YFSETQ. The V and J ends lost 0 bases and 4 bases respectively, with 8 bases between them.